This T cell receptor beta chain was sequenced for a study of blood T cell repertoires in COVID-19. Study-level background: The analysed material was cDNA or gDNA that came from T cells, B-cell-depleted T cells, or PBMCs.

Germline CDR1 and CDR2: MNHNS and SASEGT. This CDR3 contains 17 residues. J was trimmed by 2 bases and V by 4 bases; bases with no gene match: 8. The assay was immunoSEQ multiplex PCR, and TCRdb's table has in-frame clones only and misses some. The table includes some 150,000 clones, under 80% detected once. The sequenced sample was peripheral blood. The genes are TRBV6-1 and TRBJ2-7; 13 bases are shared with TRBD2. The TCR was taken from a man in his sixties with acute or convalescent COVID-19. The CDR3 reads CASSGLAGGSGAYEQYF. CDR3 bases: TGTGCCAGCAGTGGACTAGCGGGAGGTAGTGGGGCCTACGAGCAGTACTTC.